This TCR beta chain was sequenced for a study of a mutant IDH1 vaccine in newly diagnosed glioma. The wider study: Beginning 4-6 weeks after radiotherapy alone, or with temozolomide cycles, vaccination took place. Prior therapy was radiotherapy, temozolomide, or both; most received both. In the visit schedule, V12 fell in week 35, while V13 fell in week 47.

With regard to this clone: Its specificity is unknown.

Study results and limitations: Detectable vaccine-induced immune responses arose in around 93% of patients.

The repertoire was sequenced with immunoSEQ multiplex PCR; TCRdb's copy has only in-frame clones and lacks some. The table includes tens of thousands of clones, under 85% detected once. Time point in this sample: week 35, safety follow-up. The vaccine gave 300 ug of a 20-mer mutant IDH1 peptide subcutaneously per dose. The CDR3 has 14 residues. Germline V gene lookup returns CDR1 SNHLY and CDR2 FYNNEI. V shed 6 bases and J shed 1 base, with 12 bases lying between them. The sample consisted of PBMCs, taken from a glioma patient whose treatment included an IDH1 peptide vaccine. The V call is TRBV2, the J call TRBJ1-1; D unclear. The sequence derives from a man between 50 and 59 years old with glioma. The CDR3 reads CASRGRAENTEAFF. The CDR3 DNA sequence: TGTGCCAGCAGGGGTCGAGCCGAGAACACTGAAGCTTTCTTT.